This T cell receptor beta chain stems from a study of blood T cell repertoires in COVID-19. Produced via immunoSEQ multiplex PCR; TCRdb's table is partial and in-frame only. Among around 340,000 clones listed, 85% to 90% were seen once. The V end lost 0 bases, the J end lost 0 bases, and 8 bases lay between the germline ends. The CDR3 length is 16 residues. The sequence derives from a woman aged 25-40 years who had been exposed to COVID-19. The J gene is TRBJ2-2, the V gene TRBV23-1; no definite D call. TRBV23-1 is an open reading frame whose function is uncertain. The sample consisted of PBMCs or T cells enriched from blood (not recorded which). DNA of the CDR3: TGCGCCAGCAGTCAATCGTACTCTACGAACACCGGGGAGCTGTTTTTT. It is translated as CASSQSYSTNTGELFF.